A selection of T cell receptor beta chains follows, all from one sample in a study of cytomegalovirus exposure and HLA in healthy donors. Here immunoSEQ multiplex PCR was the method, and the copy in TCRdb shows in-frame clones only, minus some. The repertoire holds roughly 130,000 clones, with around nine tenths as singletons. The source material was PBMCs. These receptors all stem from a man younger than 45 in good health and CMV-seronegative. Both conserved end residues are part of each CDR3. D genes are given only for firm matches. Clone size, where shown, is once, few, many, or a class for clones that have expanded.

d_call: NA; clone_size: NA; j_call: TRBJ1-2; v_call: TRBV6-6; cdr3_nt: TGTGCCAGCACGAACGGGGTCTGGAACTATGGCTACACCTTC; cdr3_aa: CASTNGVWNYGYTF
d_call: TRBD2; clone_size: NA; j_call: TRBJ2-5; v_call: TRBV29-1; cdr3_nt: TGCAGCGCCCCAATTAGCGGGGGCCAAGAGACCCAGTACTTC; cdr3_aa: CSAPISGGQETQYF
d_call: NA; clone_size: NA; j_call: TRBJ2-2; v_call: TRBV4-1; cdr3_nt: TGCGCCAGCAGCCAAGGACTTTCAAACACCGGGGAGCTGTTTTTT; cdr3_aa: CASSQGLSNTGELFF
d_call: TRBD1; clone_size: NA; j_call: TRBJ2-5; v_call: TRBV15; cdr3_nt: TGTGCCACCCAAGCCCAGGGGGCCTTGGAGACCCAGTACTTC; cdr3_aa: CATQAQGALETQYF
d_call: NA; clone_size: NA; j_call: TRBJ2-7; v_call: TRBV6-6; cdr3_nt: TGTGCCAGCAAGTTAGGGGGGGCTGCCAACGAGCAGTACTTC; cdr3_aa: CASKLGGAANEQYF
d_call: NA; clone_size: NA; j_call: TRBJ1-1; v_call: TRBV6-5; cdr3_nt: TGTGCCAGCAGACCAACAGGGTTAGGGAACACTGAAGCTTTCTTT; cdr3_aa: CASRPTGLGNTEAFF
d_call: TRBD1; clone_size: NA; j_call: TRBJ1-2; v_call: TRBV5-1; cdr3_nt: TGCGCCAGCAGCTCCGGGACAGGGAGCTACCTTAACTATGGCTACACCTTC; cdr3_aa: CASSSGTGSYLNYGYTF
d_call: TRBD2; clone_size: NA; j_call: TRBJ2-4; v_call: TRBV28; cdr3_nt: TGTGCCAGCAGGGGCGGGGGTGCCAAAAACATTCAGTACTTC; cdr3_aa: CASRGGGAKNIQYF
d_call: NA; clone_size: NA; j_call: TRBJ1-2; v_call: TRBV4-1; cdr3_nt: TGCGCCAGCAGCCAAGCTGAGGGGGGGACCTATGGCTACACCTTC; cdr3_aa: CASSQAEGGTYGYTF
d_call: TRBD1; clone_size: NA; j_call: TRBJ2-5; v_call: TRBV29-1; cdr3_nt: TGCAGCGCTGAGACAGGGGGAGAGACCCAGTACTTC; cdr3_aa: CSAETGGETQYF
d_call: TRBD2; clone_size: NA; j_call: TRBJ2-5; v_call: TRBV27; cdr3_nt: TGTGCCAGCAGTCCCAAACCCCAAGGACTAGCGGGGGGCCCCCCCCAAGAGACCCAGTACTTC; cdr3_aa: CASSPKPQGLAGGPPQETQYF
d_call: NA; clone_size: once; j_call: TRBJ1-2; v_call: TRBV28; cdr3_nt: TGTGCCAGCAGCCCCCCTACAGGTCCCTATGGCTACACCTTC; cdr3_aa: CASSPPTGPYGYTF
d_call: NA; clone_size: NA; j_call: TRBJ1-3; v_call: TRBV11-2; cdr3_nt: TGTGCCAGCAGCTTAGTTTCGGGGGGCTTCGGAAACACCATATATTTT; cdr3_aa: CASSLVSGGFGNTIYF
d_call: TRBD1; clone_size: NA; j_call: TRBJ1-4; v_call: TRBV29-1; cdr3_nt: TGCAGCGCCCGGACAGGGGGATTCTCTAATGAAAAACTGTTTTTT; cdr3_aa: CSARTGGFSNEKLFF
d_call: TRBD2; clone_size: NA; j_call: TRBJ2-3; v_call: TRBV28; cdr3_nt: TGTGCCAGCAGTCCGCCCTTGGGGGGGTTCACAGATACGCAGTATTTT; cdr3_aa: CASSPPLGGFTDTQYF
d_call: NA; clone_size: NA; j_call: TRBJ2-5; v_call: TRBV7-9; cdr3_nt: TGTGCCAGCAGCCTCCGCTTCGGGGAGACCCAGTACTTC; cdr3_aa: CASSLRFGETQYF
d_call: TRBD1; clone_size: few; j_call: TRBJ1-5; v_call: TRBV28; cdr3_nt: TGTGCCAGCCGCAGACCGACAGGGGGCAATCAGCCCCAGCATTTT; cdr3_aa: CASRRPTGGNQPQHF
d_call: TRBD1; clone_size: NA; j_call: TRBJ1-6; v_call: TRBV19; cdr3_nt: TGTGCCAGTAGTATTGGCGGACAGGGGTATTCACCCCTCCACTTT; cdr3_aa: CASSIGGQGYSPLHF
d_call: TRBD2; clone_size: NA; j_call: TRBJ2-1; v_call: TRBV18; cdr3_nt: TGTGCCAGCTCACCCCGGACTAGCACCTCCTACAATGAGCAGTTCTTC; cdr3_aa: CASSPRTSTSYNEQFF
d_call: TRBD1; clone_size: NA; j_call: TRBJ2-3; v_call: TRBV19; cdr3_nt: TGTGCCAGTAGTAGACAGGGGGCGGTTTACACAGATACGCAGTATTTT; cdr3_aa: CASSRQGAVYTDTQYF
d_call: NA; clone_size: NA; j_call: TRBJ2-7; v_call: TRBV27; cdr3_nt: TGTGCCAGCAGCCTTCGGCGGGGAAGCTCCTACGAGCAGTACTTC; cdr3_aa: CASSLRRGSSYEQYF
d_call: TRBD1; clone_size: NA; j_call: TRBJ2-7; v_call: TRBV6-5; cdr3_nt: TGTGCCAGCAACCATAGGGGACAGGGTTACGAGCAGTACTTC; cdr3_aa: CASNHRGQGYEQYF
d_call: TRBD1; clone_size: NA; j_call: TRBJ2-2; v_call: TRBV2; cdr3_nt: TGTGCCAGTAACAGGGGGTTTACCGGGGAGCTGTTTTTT; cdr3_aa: CASNRGFTGELFF
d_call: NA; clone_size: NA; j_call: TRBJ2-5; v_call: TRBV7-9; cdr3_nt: TGTGCCAGCAGCTTACTGAGGGTAATGGTAGAGACCCAGTACTTC; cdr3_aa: CASSLLRVMVETQYF
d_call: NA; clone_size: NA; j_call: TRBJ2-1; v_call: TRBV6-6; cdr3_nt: TGTGCCAGCGGGCAGGGGTCGTTCAATGAGCAGTTCTTC; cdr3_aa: CASGQGSFNEQFF
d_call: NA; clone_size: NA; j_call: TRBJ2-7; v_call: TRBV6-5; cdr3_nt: TGTGCCAGCAGTTACAGGGACAACTCCTACGAGCAGTACTTC; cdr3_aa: CASSYRDNSYEQYF
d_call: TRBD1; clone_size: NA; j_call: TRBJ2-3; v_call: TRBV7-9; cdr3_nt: TGTGCCAGCAGCTTAGGGCAGGGGGTGGATACGCAGTATTTT; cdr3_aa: CASSLGQGVDTQYF
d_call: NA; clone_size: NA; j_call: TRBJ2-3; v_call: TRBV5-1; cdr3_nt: TGCGCCAGCAGCCCCCAGCGGAGGAGCACAGATACGCAGTATTTT; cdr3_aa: CASSPQRRSTDTQYF
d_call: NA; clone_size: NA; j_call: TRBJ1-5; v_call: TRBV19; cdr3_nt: TGTGCCAGTAGTATTTCAGTGTCCGGGCAGCCCCAGCATTTT; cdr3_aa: CASSISVSGQPQHF
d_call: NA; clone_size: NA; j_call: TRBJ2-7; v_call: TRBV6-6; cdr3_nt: TGTGCCAGCAGCCGGGAATGGCGGAGCTACGAGCAGTACTTC; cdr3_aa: CASSREWRSYEQYF
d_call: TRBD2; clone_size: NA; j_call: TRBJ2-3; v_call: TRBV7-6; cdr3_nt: TGTGCCAGCAGCTCCGGACTAGCGTCAGCAGATACGCAGTATTTT; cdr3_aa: CASSSGLASADTQYF
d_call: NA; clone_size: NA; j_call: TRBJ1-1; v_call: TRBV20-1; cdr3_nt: TGCAGGGTGGGGAGAAACACTGAAGCTTTCTTT; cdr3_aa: CRVGRNTEAFF
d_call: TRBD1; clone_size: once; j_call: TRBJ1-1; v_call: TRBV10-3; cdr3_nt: TGTGCCATCAGTGAGTTTAGGGGGACAGGGATGAAAACTGAAGCTTTCTTT; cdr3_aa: CAISEFRGTGMKTEAFF